This is a list of T cell receptor beta chains from one sample in a study of cytomegalovirus exposure and HLA in healthy donors. The repertoire was sequenced with immunoSEQ multiplex PCR; TCRdb's copy has only in-frame clones and lacks some. The profile shows roughly 110,000 clones, roughly 80% of them singletons. The material sequenced was PBMCs. The receptors stem from a woman under 40 in good health and CMV-seropositive. Both conserved end residues are part of each CDR3. A D gene is named only where the DNA matches it firmly. Where a row states a size, it is once, few, many or the class of an expanded clone; other rows omit it.

CDR3 protein	CDR3 DNA	V gene	J gene	D gene	clone size
CASSQANPGLTYTEAFF	TGCGCCAGCAGCCAAGCCAACCCAGGGTTAACGTACACTGAAGCTTTCTTT	TRBV4-1	TRBJ1-1	-	-
CASIRGIYEQYF	TGTGCCAGCATTCGAGGTATCTACGAGCAGTACTTC	TRBV6-1	TRBJ2-7	-	-
CASSGWDRDNGYTF	TGTGCCAGCAGTGGATGGGACAGAGACAATGGCTACACCTTC	TRBV27	TRBJ1-2	TRBD1	-
CASSGPYGRVFTGELFF	TGTGCCAGCAGCGGCCCCTATGGGCGGGTTTTTACCGGGGAGCTGTTTTTT	TRBV9	TRBJ2-2	-	once
CASSFSGLTDTQYF	TGCGCCAGCAGCTTTAGCGGCCTCACAGATACGCAGTATTTT	TRBV5-1	TRBJ2-3	-	-
CATSRPPGDGGDTQYF	TGTGCCACCAGCAGGCCCCCGGGGGACGGGGGGGATACGCAGTATTTT	TRBV15	TRBJ2-3	TRBD2	-
CASSQGLFADTQYF	TGTGCCAGCAGCCAAGGACTGTTTGCAGATACGCAGTATTTT	TRBV14	TRBJ2-3	-	-
CASTRRTVVEGYTF	TGTGCCAGTACCCGCAGGACTGTCGTTGAGGGCTACACCTTC	TRBV19	TRBJ1-2	-	-
CASSLSGTGVEKLFF	TGTGCCAGCAGCCTTTCCGGGACAGGGGTTGAAAAACTGTTTTTT	TRBV5-6	TRBJ1-4	TRBD1	-
CASSQGPSGGNEQYF	TGTGCCAGCAGTCAGGGGCCTAGCGGGGGGAACGAGCAGTACTTC	TRBV7-9	TRBJ2-7	TRBD2	-
CAWSHRDRANQPQHF	TGTGCCTGGAGCCACCGGGACAGGGCCAATCAGCCCCAGCATTTT	TRBV30	TRBJ1-5	TRBD1	-
CASSSTGTGSYEQYF	TGTGCCAGCAGCTCCACCGGGACAGGATCCTACGAGCAGTACTTC	TRBV7-9	TRBJ2-7	TRBD1	few
CSVGTSGTEQYF	TGCAGCGTTGGGACTAGCGGGACTGAGCAGTACTTC	TRBV29-1	TRBJ2-7	TRBD2	-
CASSRGESSYNEQFF	TGTGCCAGCAGCCGTGGGGAGAGCTCCTACAATGAGCAGTTCTTC	TRBV4-2	TRBJ2-1	-	-